This is a list of T cell receptor beta chains from one sample in a study of blood T cell repertoires in COVID-19. Method: immunoSEQ multiplex PCR; TCRdb's copy keeps in-frame clones and lacks some. Among about 120,000 clones listed, about two thirds were seen once. The sample comprised peripheral blood. Every receptor here comes from a human donor with acute or convalescent COVID-19. The donor label of this sample is uncertain. The CDR3 runs from the conserved cysteine through the conserved F or W. A D gene is named only where the DNA matches it firmly. A clone size is listed for some rows: how often the clone was seen (once, few, many), or a class if it is expanded.

J: TRBJ1-2; V: TRBV6-6; D: TRBD1; size: -; length: 12; CDR3: CASRTGDGGYTF; DNA: TGTGCCAGCAGGACAGGGGACGGGGGCTACACCTTC
J: TRBJ1-1; V: TRBV2; D: -; size: many; length: 14; CDR3: CASSEVRGNTEAFF; DNA: TGTGCCAGCAGTGAGGTCAGGGGGAACACTGAAGCTTTCTTT
J: TRBJ1-3; V: TRBV6-6; D: -; size: few; length: 15; CDR3: CASKARDRVGNTIYF; DNA: TGTGCCAGCAAGGCCAGGGATCGAGTCGGAAACACCATATATTTT
J: TRBJ2-1; V: TRBV7-2; D: -; size: -; length: 13; CDR3: CASSPGQRNEQFF; DNA: TGTGCCAGCAGCCCCGGACAGAGGAATGAGCAGTTCTTC
J: TRBJ2-5; V: TRBV27; D: TRBD2; size: -; length: 16; CDR3: CASSLGLAGGLETQYF; DNA: TGTGCCAGCAGCCTCGGACTAGCGGGGGGATTGGAGACCCAGTACTTC
J: TRBJ1-1; V: TRBV11-2; D: -; size: few; length: 16; CDR3: CASSPEGGGRITEAFF; DNA: TGTGCCAGCAGCCCGGAGGGCGGGGGGCGGATCACTGAAGCTTTCTTT
J: TRBJ1-1; V: TRBV14; D: -; size: -; length: 16; CDR3: CASSQDPYRRGGKAFF; DNA: TGTGCCAGCAGCCAAGATCCGTACCGCCGGGGGGGAAAAGCTTTCTTT
J: TRBJ1-3; V: TRBV7-9; D: -; size: once; length: 13; CDR3: CASSSLRSNPIYF; DNA: TGTGCCAGCAGCTCTCTAAGGAGTAACCCCATATATTTT
J: TRBJ2-5; V: TRBV12-5; D: TRBD1; size: -; length: 15; CDR3: CASGWGQGGQETQYF; DNA: TGTGCTAGTGGTTGGGGACAGGGGGGTCAAGAGACCCAGTACTTC
J: TRBJ1-2; V: TRBV4-1; D: TRBD1; size: -; length: 15; CDR3: CASSHLGQGAFGYTF; DNA: TGCGCCAGCAGCCACCTAGGACAGGGGGCTTTTGGCTACACCTTC
J: TRBJ1-3; V: TRBV30; D: -; size: -; length: 13; CDR3: CASTGYSGNTIYF; DNA: TGTGCCTCCACAGGGTACTCTGGAAACACCATATATTTT
J: TRBJ1-1; V: TRBV20-1; D: TRBD1; size: -; length: 16; CDR3: CSASGTGFTLDTEAFF; DNA: TGCAGTGCTAGTGGGACAGGATTTACCTTGGACACTGAAGCTTTCTTT
J: TRBJ2-6; V: TRBV7-9; D: -; size: -; length: 15; CDR3: CASSSQGVGANVLTF; DNA: TGTGCCAGCAGCTCTCAGGGTGTCGGGGCCAACGTCCTGACTTTC
J: TRBJ2-1; V: TRBV5-1; D: TRBD1; size: -; length: 18; CDR3: CASSRRPRDREGYNEQFF; DNA: TGCGCCAGCAGCCGCCGACCTAGGGACAGGGAAGGATATAATGAGCAGTTCTTC
J: TRBJ2-7; V: TRBV2; D: -; size: -; length: 14; CDR3: CASSDLQGRGEQYF; DNA: TGTGCCAGCAGCGACTTACAGGGTAGAGGCGAGCAGTACTTC
J: TRBJ2-2; V: TRBV19; D: TRBD2; size: -; length: 14; CDR3: CASKKRGVTGELFF; DNA: TGTGCCAGTAAGAAGCGGGGTGTCACCGGGGAGCTGTTTTTT
J: TRBJ1-1; V: TRBV10-2; D: TRBD1; size: -; length: 14; CDR3: CASAGQHMNTEAFF; DNA: TGCGCCAGCGCGGGACAGCACATGAACACTGAAGCTTTCTTT
J: TRBJ1-5; V: TRBV27; D: -; size: once; length: 14; CDR3: CASKQGRRDQPQHF; DNA: TGTGCCAGCAAACAGGGTCGGCGGGATCAGCCCCAGCATTTT
J: TRBJ2-1; V: TRBV30; D: -; size: -; length: 14; CDR3: CAWRAWTAYNEQFF; DNA: TGTGCCTGGAGGGCTTGGACAGCCTACAATGAGCAGTTCTTC
J: TRBJ1-3; V: TRBV7-2; D: TRBD1; size: many; length: 14; CDR3: CASSRTGAGNTIYF; DNA: TGTGCCAGCAGCCGGACAGGGGCTGGAAACACCATATATTTT
J: TRBJ1-2; V: TRBV11-2; D: -; size: -; length: 13; CDR3: CASSLAWTDGYTF; DNA: TGTGCCAGCAGCTTAGCATGGACAGACGGCTACACCTTC
J: TRBJ1-1; V: TRBV30; D: -; size: medium-sized; length: 13; CDR3: CAWSGTVNTEAFF; DNA: TGTGCCTGGAGTGGGACAGTGAACACTGAAGCTTTCTTT